Shown below are 28 T cell receptor beta chains from a single sample sequenced in a study of shared clonotypes between healthy human individuals. TCRdb's copy holds only in-frame clones and misses some; the assay was immunoSEQ multiplex PCR. The sample shows 2,500,000 or so clones, around 93% of them seen only once. Sequencing was carried out using naive CD4+ T cells from PBMCs. Specified subset: CD45RA+ positively selected. Receptors were obtained from a man between 18 and 35 years old in good health. Some clones in this sample may be carry-over from other donors' samples.

This clone was observed once. The genes are TRBV7-9 and TRBJ2-1; a weak D match, TRBD2 (6 bases). CDR3 length: 15 amino acids. V was trimmed by 4 bases and J by 9 bases, leaving 19 bases between them. Germline CDR1 and CDR2: SEHNR and FQNEAQ (reference sequence). The CDR3 loop reads CASSSKGFGSGEQFF. For the CDR3, the DNA is TGTGCCAGCAGCTCGAAGGGGTTCGGGAGCGGTGAGCAGTTCTTC.

This clone was recorded only once. V and J are TRBV5-1 and TRBJ1-5, with TRBD1 as a possible D gene (6 bases). The V end was cut by 5 bases, the J end by 5 bases, with 14 bases between. There are 14 residues in the CDR3. CDR1 and CDR2 from the germline V gene are SGHRS and YFSETQ. CDR3 loop: CASSMGGTDQPQHF. The CDR3 coding sequence is TGCGCCAGCAGTATGGGGGGCACCGATCAGCCCCAGCATTTT.

A few counts support this clone. The J gene is TRBJ2-7, the V gene TRBV6-5, with TRBD2 matching over 14 bases. Looked up from germline, CDR1 is MNHEY and CDR2 is SVGAGI. V was pared by 2 bases and J by 4 bases, with 1 base of the junction left unmatched. The CDR3 consists of 15 residues. CDR3 DNA: TGTGCCAGCAGTTACCGACTAGCGGGAGGGTACGAGCAGTACTTC. As protein: CASSYRLAGGYEQYF.

This rearrangement joins TRBV4-3 to TRBJ2-3; maybe TRBD1 (6 bases). From germline, CDR1 is LGHNA and CDR2 YSLEER. V dropped 4 bases and J dropped 3 bases, with 11 bases sitting between them. The CDR3 length is 14 residues. The CDR3 DNA sequence: TGCGCCAGCAGCCTACAGGGTTCAACAGATACGCAGTATTTT. Its translation: CASSLQGSTDTQYF.

The chain links TRBV28 to TRBJ2-1; 13 nucleotides align to TRBD2. Looked up from germline, CDR1 is MDHEN and CDR2 is SYDVKM. J gave up 7 bases and V 4 bases, and 10 bases lay outside the gene matches. This CDR3 is built from 17 residues. CDR3 amino acids: CASSSAGLAGVGNEQFF. CDR3 coding DNA: TGTGCCAGCAGTTCTGCAGGACTAGCGGGAGTAGGTAATGAGCAGTTCTTC.

The V and J genes are TRBV18 and TRBJ1-3; unclear D gene. CDR3 length equals 16 residues. Trimming stripped 3 bases from V and 0 bases from J, with 12 bases between. Looked up from germline, CDR1 is KGHSH and CDR2 is LQKENI. DNA of the CDR3: TGTGCCAGCTCACCCGTGGACGGTTTCTCTGGAAACACCATATATTTT. It translates to CASSPVDGFSGNTIYF.

The V and J genes are TRBV28 and TRBJ1-1, with D possibly TRBD1 on 6 matching bases. The V and J ends lost 2 bases and 8 bases respectively, with 12 bases between them. The germline V gene has CDR1 MDHEN and CDR2 SYDVKM. This CDR3 region has 13 residues. The CDR3 DNA reads as TGTGCCAGCAGTTTAAATTTCAGGGGCGAAGCTTTCTTT. Protein sequence: CASSLNFRGEAFF.

This chain joins TRBV9 and TRBJ1-6, with D hard to call. Trimming pared 3 bases from V and 0 bases from J, leaving 10 bases between. The CDR3 extends over 16 amino acids. CDR1 SGDLS and CDR2 YYNGEE come from the germline V gene. Here the CDR3 reads CASSELGSSYNSPLHF. CDR3 bases: TGTGCCAGCAGCGAGCTAGGGAGCTCCTATAATTCACCCCTCCACTTT. Together with reference TRBV9 and TRBJ1-6, the CDR3 gives the full variable domain: DSGVTQTPKHLITATGQRVTLRCSPRSGDLSVYWYQQSLDQGLQFLIQYYNGEERAKGNILERFSAQQFPDLHSELNLSSLELGDSALYFCASSELGSSYNSPLHFGNGTRLTVT.

This clone was seen a handful of times. J is TRBJ2-7 and V is TRBV6-5; 7 bases align to TRBD2. Trimming at V came to 5 bases and at J to 0 bases, leaving 4 bases not matched to a gene. Germline V gene data show CDR1 as MNHEY and CDR2 as SVGAGI. This CDR3 has 14 amino acids. The CDR3 sequence is CASSPLADSYEQYF. CDR3 DNA sequence: TGTGCCAGCAGTCCTCTAGCGGACTCCTACGAGCAGTACTTC.

The genes are TRBV30 and TRBJ1-2; D unclear. V lost 2 bases to trimming and J lost 4 bases, with 11 bases between them. The CDR3 runs to 13 residues. CDR1 GTSNPN and CDR2 SVGIG come from the germline V gene (reference sequence). CDR3 region: CAWSHGLGYGYTF. The DNA of the CDR3 is TGTGCCTGGAGTCACGGGCTAGGCTATGGCTACACCTTC.

This clone was found a few times. At the DNA level, this CDR3 is encoded by other sequences in the same sample as well. The genes are TRBV18 and TRBJ2-5; D remains unclear. The CDR3 totals 11 residues. Germline CDR1 reads KGHSH; CDR2 reads LQKENI. Trimming removed 5 bases at V and 0 bases at J, with 1 base between. DNA for the CDR3: TGTGCCAGCTCAAACCAAGAGACCCAGTACTTC. Protein sequence: CASSNQETQYF.

The chain uses TRBV5-6 and TRBJ1-2, with D hard to call. Trimming took off 4 bases at V and 3 bases at J, with 10 bases between the two ends. The germline V gene has CDR1 SGHDT and CDR2 YYEEEE. The CDR3 totals 13 residues. The chain's CDR3 is CASSPAVDYGYTF. CDR3 nucleotides: TGTGCCAGCAGCCCCGCAGTAGACTATGGCTACACCTTC.

This chain joins TRBV7-3 and TRBJ2-5; 9 bases fit TRBD1. Germline values: CDR1 SGHTA, CDR2 FQGTGA. V lost 5 bases, J lost 10 bases, and 8 bases stayed unmatched. There are 13 residues in the CDR3. The CDR3 bases are TGTGCCAGCAGCAAGGGACAGGGATCGTACCAGTACTTC. Protein: CASSKGQGSYQYF.

This clone was detected only once. The chain has TRBV27 and TRBJ2-5; D might be TRBD1 (5 bases). Deletions cut 8 bases from V and 0 bases from J, with 16 bases between. Germline CDR1 MNHEY, CDR2 SMNVEV (reference sequence). The CDR3 spans 15 residues. The CDR3 loop reads CASQSHGADQETQYF. As DNA, the CDR3 is TGTGCCAGCCAATCTCATGGGGCGGACCAAGAGACCCAGTACTTC.

V and J are TRBV18 and TRBJ1-5, with 9 nucleotides matching TRBD1. CDR3 length: 16 residues. Trimming took 0 bases from V and 5 from J; bases not matched to a gene: 5. Germline assignment: CDR1 KGHSH and CDR2 LQKENI. The DNA for the CDR3 is TGTGCCAGCTCACCACCGGGACAGGGAAGCCATCAGCCCCAGCATTTT. Its protein product is CASSPPGQGSHQPQHF.

This chain connects TRBV7-9 to TRBJ2-7; 12 bases align to TRBD1. Trimming cost V 2 bases and J 5 bases; bases outside gene matches: 4. The CDR3 consists of 15 residues. The germline gives CDR1 SEHNR, CDR2 FQNEAQ (reference sequence). The CDR3 protein is CASSLRGQGANEQYF. CDR3 bases: TGTGCCAGCAGCTTAAGGGGACAGGGGGCGAACGAGCAGTACTTC.

J is TRBJ1-1 and V is TRBV5-4; D is ambiguous. V was cut by 4 bases and J by 0 bases, with 4 bases left in between. Germline loops: CDR1 SGHNT, CDR2 YYREEE (reference sequence). The CDR3 is 12 amino acids. The CDR3 coding sequence is TGTGCCAGCAGCATTCTGAACACTGAAGCTTTCTTT. Its protein product is CASSILNTEAFF.

This chain connects TRBV5-4 to TRBJ2-1, with D possibly matching TRBD2 (5 bases). Germline CDR1 is SGHNT and CDR2 is YYREEE (reference sequence). Trimming pared 4 bases from V and 5 bases from J, leaving 13 bases between. This CDR3 contains 14 residues. The DNA for the CDR3 is TGTGCCAGCAGCCTCCCGTCGGGGAACAATGAGCAGTTCTTC. It specifies CASSLPSGNNEQFF.

This clone is a singleton in its sample. The chain employs TRBV7-2 and TRBJ2-7; D is perhaps TRBD1 or TRBD2 (5 bases each). With 2 bases removed from V and 0 bases from J, the gap between germline ends came to 8 bases. Germline V lookup: CDR1 SGHTA, CDR2 FQGNSA. The CDR3 extends over 14 amino acids. The DNA of the CDR3 is TGTGCCAGCAGCTTACGGGGCGACTCCTACGAGCAGTACTTC. Encoded protein: CASSLRGDSYEQYF.

The V call is TRBV7-2, the J call TRBJ1-2; D is unclear. From germline, CDR1 is SGHTA and CDR2 FQGNSA. The CDR3 is 14 amino acids. The germline V and J ends were trimmed by 1 base and 4 bases, with 10 bases remaining between them. CDR3 in amino acids: CASSLGRASYGYTF. In DNA, the CDR3 is TGTGCCAGCAGCTTAGGACGGGCGAGCTATGGCTACACCTTC. The full variable domain, its missing parts supplied by reference TRBV7-2 and TRBJ1-2, is GAGVSQSPSNKVTEKGKDVELRCDPISGHTALYWYRQSLGQGLEFLIYFQGNSAPDKSGLPSDRFSAERTGGSVSTLTIQRTQQEDSAVYLCASSLGRASYGYTFGSGTRLTVV.

This chain connects TRBV10-3 to TRBJ2-7; D is undetermined. Trimming took off 3 bases at V and 0 bases at J, with 3 bases between the two ends. The CDR3 consists of 12 residues. Germline values: CDR1 ENHRY, CDR2 SYGVKD. CDR3 nucleotides: TGTGCCATCAGTGAAGGCTCCTACGAGCAGTACTTC. It translates to CAISEGSYEQYF.

In the case of this clone: Additional DNA sequences in this sample encode the identical CDR3. The chain couples TRBV6-5 to TRBJ2-7; D remains ambiguous. Germline V CDR1 and CDR2: MNHEY, SVGAGI. This CDR3 has 15 amino acids. The V and J ends lost 0 bases and 0 bases respectively, with 9 bases between them. The CDR3 DNA sequence: TGTGCCAGCAGTTACTCCCAGGCGTTCTCCTACGAGCAGTACTTC. Translation: CASSYSQAFSYEQYF.

This clone was recorded only once. The rearrangement uses TRBV5-5 and TRBJ2-7; D is unresolved. Trimming removed 4 bases from V and 2 bases from J, with 13 bases in between. CDR3 length: 14 residues. From germline, CDR1 is SGHKS and CDR2 YYEKEE (reference sequence). CDR3: CASSRSASPYEQYF. The CDR3 DNA is TGTGCCAGCAGCCGGAGTGCGAGTCCCTACGAGCAGTACTTC.

The genes are TRBV5-5 and TRBJ2-2, with 7 nucleotides matching TRBD1. From germline, CDR1 is SGHKS and CDR2 YYEKEE (reference sequence). V lost 4 bases, J lost 2 bases, and 5 bases stayed unmatched. The CDR3 is made up of 15 amino acids. The CDR3 reads CASSRRTGNTGELFF. The CDR3 DNA is TGTGCCAGCAGCCGCCGGACAGGCAACACCGGGGAGCTGTTTTTT.

The chain couples TRBV9 to TRBJ1-2, with D perhaps TRBD1 (5 bases). Germline V gives CDR1 SGDLS, CDR2 YYNGEE. The CDR3 runs to 18 residues. Between the trimmed V and J ends, which lost 1 base and 7 bases, there was a span of 26 bases. The CDR3 loop reads CASSVRATDAGRVSGYTF. The DNA of the CDR3 is TGTGCCAGCAGCGTAAGGGCGACAGACGCGGGTAGGGTTTCTGGCTACACCTTC.

This clone was found once. Other nucleotide sequences in the sample specify the same CDR3. This CDR3 is CASSLAPLSSYNEQFF. CDR3 nucleotide sequence: TGCGCCAGCAGCTTGGCCCCCTTGAGTTCCTACAATGAGCAGTTCTTC. This rearrangement joins TRBV5-1 to TRBJ2-1; D gene ambiguous. V was cut by 0 bases and J by 1 base, with 11 bases left in between. Looked up from germline, CDR1 is SGHRS and CDR2 is YFSETQ. CDR3 size: 16 residues.

The chain joins TRBV29-1 to TRBJ2-7; TRBD1 matches at 7 bases. V shed 7 bases, J shed 0 bases, and the junction held 15 bases outside the gene matches. The CDR3 extends over 16 amino acids. Per germline, CDR1 SQVTM and CDR2 ANQGSEA. The CDR3 DNA follows: TGCAGCGCTGGGGGAATACTACAGGGGAGCTCCTACGAGCAGTACTTC. Its protein is CSAGGILQGSSYEQYF.

This sequence joins TRBV29-1 and TRBJ2-1, with 8 bases identical to TRBD1. The CDR3 extends over 15 amino acids. Germline trimming cut 2 bases from V and 9 bases from J; bases unmatched to any gene: 12. The V gene's germline CDR1 is SQVTM and CDR2 ANQGSEA. The CDR3 DNA reads as TGCAGCGTTGAACTTCGAACCTTCAGGGGGCTTGAGCAGTTCTTC. Amino acids: CSVELRTFRGLEQFF.